Sequencing of this T cell receptor beta chain was carried out in a study of identical twins. This CDR3 spans 14 amino acids. The germline CDR1 and CDR2 sequences are DFQATT and SNEGSKA (reference sequence). With 3 bases clipped from V and 7 bases from J, the junction kept 8 bases outside the gene matches. One entry per CDR3 protein, called by TCRdb with MiXCR from the 5' RACE reads. The data contain 750,000 to 950,000 distinct CDR3 sequences, roughly an eighth of them seen just once; the ten biggest clones take up around 1.5%. This same sample was also part of a study on yellow fever vaccine responses in identical twins.

Sequenced: PBMCs. The chain recombines TRBV20-1 with TRBJ1-4, with 7 bases fitting TRBD1. The TCR was taken from a woman aged 18 to 35 in good health. The CDR3 region has the DNA TGCAGTGCTAGTCGTTTCCGACAGGGTGAAAAACTGTTTTTT. Residues: CSASRFRQGEKLFF.